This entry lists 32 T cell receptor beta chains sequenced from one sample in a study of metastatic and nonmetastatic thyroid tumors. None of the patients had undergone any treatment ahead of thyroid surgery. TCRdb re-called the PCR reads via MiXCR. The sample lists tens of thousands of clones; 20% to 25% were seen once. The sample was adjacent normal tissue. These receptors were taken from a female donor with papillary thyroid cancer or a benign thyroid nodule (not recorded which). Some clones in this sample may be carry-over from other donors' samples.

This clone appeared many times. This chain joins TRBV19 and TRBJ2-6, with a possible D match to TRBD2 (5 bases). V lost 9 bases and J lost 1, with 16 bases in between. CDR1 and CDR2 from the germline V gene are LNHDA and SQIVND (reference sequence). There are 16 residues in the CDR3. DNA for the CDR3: TGTGCCAGCTTAGACGTAGGAGGATCTGGGGCCAACGTCCTGACTTTC. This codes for CASLDVGGSGANVLTF.

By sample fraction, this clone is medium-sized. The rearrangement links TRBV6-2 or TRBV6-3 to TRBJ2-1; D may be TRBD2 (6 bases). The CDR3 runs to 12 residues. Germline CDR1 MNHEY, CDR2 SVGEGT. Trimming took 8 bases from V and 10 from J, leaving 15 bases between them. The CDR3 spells CASGAGWGEQFF. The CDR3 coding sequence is TGTGCCAGCGGGGCGGGATGGGGGGAGCAGTTCTTC.

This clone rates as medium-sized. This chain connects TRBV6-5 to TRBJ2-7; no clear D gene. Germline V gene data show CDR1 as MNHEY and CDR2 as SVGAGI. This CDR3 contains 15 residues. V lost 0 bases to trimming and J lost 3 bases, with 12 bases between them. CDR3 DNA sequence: TGTGCCAGCAGTTACTCGGCAGGTAGGAGCTACGAGCAGTACTTC. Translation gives CASSYSAGRSYEQYF.

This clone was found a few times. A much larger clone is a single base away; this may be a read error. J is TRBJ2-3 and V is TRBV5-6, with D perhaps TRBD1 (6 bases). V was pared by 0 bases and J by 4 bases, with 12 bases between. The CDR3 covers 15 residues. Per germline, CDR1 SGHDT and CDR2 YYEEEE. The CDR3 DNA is TGTGCCAGCAGCTTGGAACAGGGATCGCCAGATACGCAGTATTTT. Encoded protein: CASSLEQGSPDTQYF.

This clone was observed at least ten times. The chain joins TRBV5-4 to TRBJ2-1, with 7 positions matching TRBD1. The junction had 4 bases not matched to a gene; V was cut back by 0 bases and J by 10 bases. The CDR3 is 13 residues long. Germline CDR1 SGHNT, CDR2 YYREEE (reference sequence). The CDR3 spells CASSLDRDSEQFF. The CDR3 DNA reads TGTGCCAGCAGCTTGGACCGGGACAGCGAGCAGTTCTTC.

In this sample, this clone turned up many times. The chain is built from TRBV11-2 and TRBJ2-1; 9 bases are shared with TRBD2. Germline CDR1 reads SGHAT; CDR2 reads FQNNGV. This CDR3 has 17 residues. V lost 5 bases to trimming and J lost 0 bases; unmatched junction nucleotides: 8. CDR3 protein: CASSGGWREGSYNEQFF. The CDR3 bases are TGTGCCAGCAGCGGAGGCTGGCGGGAGGGCTCCTACAATGAGCAGTTCTTC. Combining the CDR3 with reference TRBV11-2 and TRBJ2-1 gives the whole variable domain EAGVAQSPRYKIIEKRQSVAFWCNPISGHATLYWYQQILGQGPKLLIQFQNNGVVDDSQLPKDRFSAERLKGVDSTLKIQPAKLEDSAVYLCASSGGWREGSYNEQFFGPGTRLTVL.

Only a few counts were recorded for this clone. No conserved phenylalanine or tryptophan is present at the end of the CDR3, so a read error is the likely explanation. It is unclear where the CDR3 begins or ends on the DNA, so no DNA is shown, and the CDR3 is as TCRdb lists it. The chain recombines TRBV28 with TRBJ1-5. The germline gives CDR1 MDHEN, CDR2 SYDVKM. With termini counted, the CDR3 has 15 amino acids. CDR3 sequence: CVSSLISDSNQPRHL.

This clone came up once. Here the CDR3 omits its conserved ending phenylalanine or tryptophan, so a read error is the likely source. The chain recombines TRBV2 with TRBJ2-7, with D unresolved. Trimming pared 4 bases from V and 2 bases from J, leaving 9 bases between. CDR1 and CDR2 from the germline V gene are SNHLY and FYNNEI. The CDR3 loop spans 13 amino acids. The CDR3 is CASSAGRTYEQYL. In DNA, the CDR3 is TGTGCCAGCAGTGCTGGTAGAACCTACGAGCAGTACCTC.

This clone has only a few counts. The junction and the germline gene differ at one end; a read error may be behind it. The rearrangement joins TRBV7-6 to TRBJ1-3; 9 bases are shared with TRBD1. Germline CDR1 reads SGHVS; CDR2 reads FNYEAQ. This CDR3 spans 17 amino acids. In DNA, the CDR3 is TGTGCCGGCAGCTTACCTCCGAACAGGGGGCTTGGAAACACCATGTATTTT. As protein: CAGSLPPNRGLGNTMYF. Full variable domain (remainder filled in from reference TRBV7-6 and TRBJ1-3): GAGVSQSPRYKVTKRGQDVALRCDPISGHVSLYWYRQALGQGPEFLTYFNYEAQQDKSGLPNDRFSAERPEGSISTLTIQRTEQRDSAMYRCAGSLPPNRGLGNTMYFGEGSWLTVV.

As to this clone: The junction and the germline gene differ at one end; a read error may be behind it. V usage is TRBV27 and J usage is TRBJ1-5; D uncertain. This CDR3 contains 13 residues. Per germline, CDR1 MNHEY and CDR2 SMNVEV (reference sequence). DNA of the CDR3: TGTGCCAGCAATTTATCCTGGAATCAGACCCAGCATTTT. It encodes CASNLSWNQTQHF.

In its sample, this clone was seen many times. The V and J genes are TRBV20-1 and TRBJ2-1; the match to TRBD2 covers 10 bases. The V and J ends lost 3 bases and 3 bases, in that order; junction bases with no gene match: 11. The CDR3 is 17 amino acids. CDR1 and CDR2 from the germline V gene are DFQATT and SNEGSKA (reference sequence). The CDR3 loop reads CSASLSSGRVGYNEQFF. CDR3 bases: TGCAGTGCTAGCCTCTCTAGCGGGAGAGTTGGCTACAATGAGCAGTTCTTC.

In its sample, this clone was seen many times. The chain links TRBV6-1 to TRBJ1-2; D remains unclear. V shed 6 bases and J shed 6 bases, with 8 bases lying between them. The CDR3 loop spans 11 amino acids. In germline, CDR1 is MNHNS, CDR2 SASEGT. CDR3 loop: CASRGYHGYTF. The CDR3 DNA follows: TGTGCCAGCAGGGGGTACCATGGCTACACCTTC.

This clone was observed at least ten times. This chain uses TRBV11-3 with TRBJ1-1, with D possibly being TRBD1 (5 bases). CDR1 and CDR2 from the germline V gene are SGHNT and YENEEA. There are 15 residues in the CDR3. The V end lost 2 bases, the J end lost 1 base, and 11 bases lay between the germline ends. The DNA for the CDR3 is TGTGCCAGCAGCTTAACCCCCGGGACGAACACTGAAGCTTTCTTT. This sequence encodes CASSLTPGTNTEAFF.

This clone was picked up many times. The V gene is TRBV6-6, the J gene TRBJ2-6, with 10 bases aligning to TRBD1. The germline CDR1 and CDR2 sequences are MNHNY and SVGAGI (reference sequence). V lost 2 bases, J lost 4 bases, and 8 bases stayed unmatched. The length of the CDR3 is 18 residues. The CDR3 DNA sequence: TGTGCCAGCAGTTACCGGGACAGGGGCCTTAGGGGGGCCAACGTCCTGACTTTC. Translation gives CASSYRDRGLRGANVLTF.

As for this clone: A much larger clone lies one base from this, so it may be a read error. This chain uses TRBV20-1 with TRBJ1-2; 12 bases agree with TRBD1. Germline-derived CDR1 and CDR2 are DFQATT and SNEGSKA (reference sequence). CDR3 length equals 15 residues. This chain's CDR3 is CSAIPGQGAVYGHTF. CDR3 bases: TGCAGTGCTATTCCGGGACAGGGGGCTGTCTATGGCCACACCTTC.

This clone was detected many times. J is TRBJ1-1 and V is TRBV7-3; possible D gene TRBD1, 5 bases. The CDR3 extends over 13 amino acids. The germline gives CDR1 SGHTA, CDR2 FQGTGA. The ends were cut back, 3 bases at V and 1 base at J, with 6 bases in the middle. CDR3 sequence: CASSFTGNTEAFF. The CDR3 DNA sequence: TGTGCCAGCAGCTTTACAGGGAACACTGAAGCTTTCTTT. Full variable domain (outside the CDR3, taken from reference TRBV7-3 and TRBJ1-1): GAGVSQTPSNKVTEKGKYVELRCDPISGHTALYWYRQSLGQGPEFLIYFQGTGAADDSGLPNDRFFAVRPEGSVSTLKIQRTERGDSAVYLCASSFTGNTEAFFGQGTRLTVV.

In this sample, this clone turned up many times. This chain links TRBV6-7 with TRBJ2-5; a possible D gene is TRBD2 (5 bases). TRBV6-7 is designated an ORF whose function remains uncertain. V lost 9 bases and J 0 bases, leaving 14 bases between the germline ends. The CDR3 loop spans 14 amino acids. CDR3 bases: TGTGCCAGTCTGAGGGAAAAGTACCAAGAGACCCAGTACTTC. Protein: CASLREKYQETQYF.

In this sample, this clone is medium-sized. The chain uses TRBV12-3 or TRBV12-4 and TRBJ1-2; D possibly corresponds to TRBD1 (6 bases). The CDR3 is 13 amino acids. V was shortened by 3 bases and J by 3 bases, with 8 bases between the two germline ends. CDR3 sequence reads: CASSFRGDYGYTF. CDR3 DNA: TGTGCCAGCAGTTTTAGGGGGGACTATGGCTACACCTTC.

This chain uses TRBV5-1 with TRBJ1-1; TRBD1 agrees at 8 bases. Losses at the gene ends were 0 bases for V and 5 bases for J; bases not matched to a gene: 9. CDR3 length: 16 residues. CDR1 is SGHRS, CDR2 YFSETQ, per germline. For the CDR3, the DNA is TGCGCCAGCAGCTTGGAGGCAGGGGGCCTGGGTACTGAAGCTTTCTTT. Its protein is CASSLEAGGLGTEAFF.

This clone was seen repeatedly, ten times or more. CDR3 loop: CASSQGTAPNQPQHF. The CDR3 nucleotides are TGTGCCAGCAGCCAAGGGACAGCACCAAATCAGCCCCAGCATTTT. The chain couples TRBV7-6 to TRBJ1-5; 7 bases line up with TRBD1. There are 15 residues in the CDR3. From germline, CDR1 is SGHVS and CDR2 FNYEAQ. The junction had 8 bases not matched to a gene; V was cut back by 5 bases and J by 4 bases.

CDR3 amino acids: CASSGGGGLAGGNEQFF. In nucleotides, the CDR3 is TGTGCCAGCAGCGGCGGAGGGGGACTAGCGGGAGGCAATGAGCAGTTCTTC. The J gene is TRBJ2-1, the V gene TRBV11-2; 15 bases match TRBD2. The CDR3 spans 17 residues. The germline V gene encodes CDR1 SGHAT and CDR2 FQNNGV. V gave up 5 bases and J gave up 6 bases; unmatched junction bases: 8.

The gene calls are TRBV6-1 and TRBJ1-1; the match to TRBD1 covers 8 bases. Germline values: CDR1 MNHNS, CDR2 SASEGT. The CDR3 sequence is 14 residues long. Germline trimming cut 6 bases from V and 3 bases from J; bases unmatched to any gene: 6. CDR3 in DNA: TGTGCCAGCAGCCGGGGGACAGGAGACACTGAAGCTTTCTTT. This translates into CASSRGTGDTEAFF.

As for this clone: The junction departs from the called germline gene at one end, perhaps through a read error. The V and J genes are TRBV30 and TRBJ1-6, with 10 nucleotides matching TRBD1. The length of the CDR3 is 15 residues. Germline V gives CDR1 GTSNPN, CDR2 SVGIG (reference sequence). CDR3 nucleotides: TGTGCCTTTCCCGTGAGGGGACAGGGGAATTCTCCCCTCCACTTT. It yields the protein CAFPVRGQGNSPLHF.

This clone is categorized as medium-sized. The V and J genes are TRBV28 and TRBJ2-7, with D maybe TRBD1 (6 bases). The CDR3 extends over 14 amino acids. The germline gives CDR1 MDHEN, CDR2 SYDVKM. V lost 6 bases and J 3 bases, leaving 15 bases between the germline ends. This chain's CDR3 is CASSLNRDHYEQYF. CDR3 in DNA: TGTGCCAGCAGCCTTAACAGGGACCACTACGAGCAGTACTTC.

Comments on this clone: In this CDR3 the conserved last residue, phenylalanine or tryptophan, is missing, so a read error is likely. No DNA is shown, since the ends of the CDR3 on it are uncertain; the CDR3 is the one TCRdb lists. The CDR3 loop reads CASSWGVTEDFY. The V gene is TRBV7-9, the J gene TRBJ1-1; the table's D call of TRBD1 was not tested on the DNA. Looked up from germline, CDR1 is SEHNR and CDR2 is FQNEAQ (reference sequence). The CDR3 adds up to 12 amino acids, both ends counted.

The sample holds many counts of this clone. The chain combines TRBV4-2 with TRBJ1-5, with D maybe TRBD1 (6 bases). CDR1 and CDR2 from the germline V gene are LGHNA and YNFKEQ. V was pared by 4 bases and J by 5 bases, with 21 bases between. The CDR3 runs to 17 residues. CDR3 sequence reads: CASSRGAQGSNYQPQHF. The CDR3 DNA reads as TGTGCCAGCAGCCGGGGCGCCCAGGGGTCTAATTATCAGCCCCAGCATTTT.

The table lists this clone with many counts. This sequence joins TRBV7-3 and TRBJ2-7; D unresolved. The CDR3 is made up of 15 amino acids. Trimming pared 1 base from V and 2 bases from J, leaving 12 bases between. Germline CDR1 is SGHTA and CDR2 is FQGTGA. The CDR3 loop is CASSLNPGPAYEQYF. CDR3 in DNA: TGTGCCAGCAGCTTAAATCCCGGACCCGCCTACGAGCAGTACTTC.

The CDR3 DNA reads as TGTGCCAGCAGTTTTAGGCTAGCGGGAGGAGATACGCAGTATTTT. It translates to CASSFRLAGGDTQYF. V is TRBV12-3 or TRBV12-4 and J is TRBJ2-3; 11 positions agree with TRBD2. The CDR3 consists of 15 residues. Losses at the gene ends were 3 bases for V and 5 bases for J; bases not matched to a gene: 4.

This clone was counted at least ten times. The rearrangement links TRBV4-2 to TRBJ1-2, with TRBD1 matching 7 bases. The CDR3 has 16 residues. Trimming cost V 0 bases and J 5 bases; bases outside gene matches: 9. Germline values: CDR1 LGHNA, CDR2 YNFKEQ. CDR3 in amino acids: CASSQDINRGTYGYTF. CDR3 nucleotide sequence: TGTGCCAGCAGCCAAGATATTAACAGGGGTACATATGGCTACACCTTC.

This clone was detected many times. For the CDR3, the DNA is TGTGCCAGCAGCCCCGACGGGGACGAGCAGTACTTC. Protein product: CASSPDGDEQYF. The chain uses TRBV11-2 and TRBJ2-7, with D maybe TRBD2 (5 bases). Germline V CDR1 and CDR2: SGHAT, FQNNGV. V shed 5 bases and J shed 5 bases, with 10 bases lying between them. The CDR3 totals 12 residues.

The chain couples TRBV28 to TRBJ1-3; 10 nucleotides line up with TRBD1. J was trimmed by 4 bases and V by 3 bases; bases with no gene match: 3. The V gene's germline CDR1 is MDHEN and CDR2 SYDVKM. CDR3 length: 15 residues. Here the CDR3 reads CASSLDRGGGNTIYF. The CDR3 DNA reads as TGTGCCAGCAGTTTGGACAGGGGGGGAGGAAACACCATATATTTT.

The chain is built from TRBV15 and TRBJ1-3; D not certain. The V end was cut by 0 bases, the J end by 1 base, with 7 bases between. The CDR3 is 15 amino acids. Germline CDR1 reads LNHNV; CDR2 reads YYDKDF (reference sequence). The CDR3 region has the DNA TGTGCCACCAGCAGAGATGCGCGGTCTGGAAACACCATATATTTT. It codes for CATSRDARSGNTIYF.